The following is a TCR beta chain sequence with its context. This clonotype was counted only a few times. The clone's antigen remains unknown. Base qualities were left out, and no much larger clone turns up one base away. The sample is drawn from a study of response to subunit inactivated influenza vaccine (dated by TCRdb to 2016 to 2018). Regarding the complete study: To follow how T cells responded to a trivalent subunit inactivated influenza vaccine, the researchers relied on deep quantitative profiling of the T cell receptor repertoire. Broad study findings and their caveats: The authors suggested that each seasonal influenza vaccination may recruit only a limited number of new T cells.

Sequences SGHRS (CDR1) and YFSETQ (CDR2) are obtained from the germline V gene. V is reduced by 6 bases and J by 5 bases, leaving a spacing of 14 bases between them. The CDR3 holds 13 amino acids from the cysteine to the phenylalanine. Just CDR3 DNA is preserved here, 39 bases in frame from base 1. Libraries were constructed by RT-PCR. The run used an Illumina HiSeq 2500. TCRdb reworked the public reads: Q25 trimming with fastp, MiXCR clone assembly, productive beta chains retained. Rows are combined by CDR3 protein, so each entry shows the most common genes and DNA. For this sample there are about 780,000 distinct CDR3 sequences; about a fifth appear just once. Of the sample, approximately 11% falls within the top ten clones.

The receptor was derived from a man between 45 and 60 years old who received an inactivated influenza vaccine. Donor details come from another sample of the same person, matched by shared clones. The rearranged chain carries TRBV5-1 and TRBJ2-5, with the D segment identity uncertain. The sample consisted of PBMCs from blood, taken 5 to 6 days after vaccination. The DNA sequence is TGCGCCAGCAAGGCCGAAATGGGGGAGACCCAGTACTTC. Translated, it gives CASKAEMGETQYF.